These 15 T cell receptor beta chains originate from one sample sequenced in a study of cytomegalovirus exposure and HLA in healthy donors. PCR involved 60 Vbeta and 13 Jbeta primers. Only in-frame clones appear in the TCRdb table, and some are missing; sequencing was by immunoSEQ multiplex PCR. The data contain 110,000 to 150,000 clones, about 10% of them seen just once; the ten biggest clones take up 1.8%. What was sequenced was PBMCs. Receptors originate from a man between 45 and 60 years old in good health and CMV-seronegative.

The CDR3 loop reads CASSPRTGNNNEQFF. In DNA form, the CDR3 reads TGTGCCAGCAGTCCTAGGACAGGGAACAACAATGAGCAGTTCTTC. The gene calls are TRBV2 and TRBJ2-1; TRBD1 matches 8 bases. The CDR3 extends over 15 amino acids. CDR1 and CDR2 (germline): SNHLY, FYNNEI. J was trimmed by 5 bases and V by 5 bases; bases with no gene match: 8.

The genes are TRBV9 and TRBJ1-5; 7 bases agree with TRBD1. There are 15 residues in the CDR3. From germline, CDR1 is SGDLS and CDR2 YYNGEE. J lost 5 bases, V lost 4 bases, and 9 bases had no gene match. The CDR3 loop is CASSPTGHLDQPQHF. CDR3 nucleotides: TGTGCCAGCAGCCCGACAGGGCATCTCGATCAGCCCCAGCATTTT.

This clone was seen a few times. This chain links TRBV12-5 with TRBJ1-1; TRBD1 matches at 8 bases. From germline, CDR1 is LGHNT and CDR2 FRNRAP. Trimming at V came to 4 bases and at J to 2 bases, leaving 3 bases not matched to a gene. This CDR3 region has 14 residues. CDR3 coding DNA: TGTGCTAGTGGTTCCGGACAGGGCAACACTGAAGCTTTCTTT. Translated, it gives CASGSGQGNTEAFF. The whole variable domain, filled in from reference TRBV12-5 and TRBJ1-1, reads DARVTQTPRHKVTEMGQEVTMRCQPILGHNTVFWYRQTMMQGLELLAYFRNRAPLDDSGMPKDRFSAEMPDATLATLKIQPSEPRDSAVYFCASGSGQGNTEAFFGQGTRLTVV.

This clone turned up a few times. This chain joins TRBV5-1 and TRBJ2-2; no reliable D call. V was clipped by 4 bases and J by 1 base, with 8 bases between them. From germline, CDR1 is SGHRS and CDR2 YFSETQ. This CDR3 comprises 14 residues. The CDR3 DNA reads as TGCGCCAGCAGCGGTGGTAGGAACACCGGGGAGCTGTTTTTT. Encoded protein: CASSGGRNTGELFF. Drawing the rest from reference TRBV5-1 and TRBJ2-2, the complete variable domain is KAGVTQTPRYLIKTRGQQVTLSCSPISGHRSVSWYQQTPGQGLQFLFEYFSETQRNKGNFPGRFSGRQFSNSRSEMNVSTLELGDSALYLCASSGGRNTGELFFGEGSRLTVL.

The rearrangement joins TRBV2 to TRBJ1-1; no clear D gene. Germline CDR1 reads SNHLY; CDR2 reads FYNNEI. Trimming stripped 5 bases from V and 0 bases from J, with 13 bases between. The CDR3 runs to 15 residues. CDR3 sequence (DNA): TGTGCCAGCAGTTTAGAGCGCGTGGTGAACACTGAAGCTTTCTTT. Protein: CASSLERVVNTEAFF.

This clone was recorded a few times. This rearrangement joins TRBV10-1 to TRBJ2-5, with TRBD2 matching over 13 bases. The germline CDR1 and CDR2 sequences are WNHNN and SYGVQD (reference sequence). Trimming took 6 bases from V and 4 from J; bases not matched to a gene: 5. CDR3 size: 15 residues. The CDR3 nucleotides are TGCGCCAGCAGCCCACTAGCGGGGGGGCGAGAGACCCAGTACTTC. It translates to CASSPLAGGRETQYF.

V and J are TRBV11-2 and TRBJ2-7, with 7 positions matching TRBD1. The J segment lost 4 bases and the V segment lost 5 bases, leaving 8 bases of the junction unmatched. Germline values: CDR1 SGHAT, CDR2 FQNNGV. The CDR3 is 14 residues long. The CDR3 is CASSPPGQKYEQYF. For the CDR3, the DNA is TGTGCCAGCAGCCCTCCGGGACAGAAATACGAGCAGTACTTC.

V is TRBV5-1 and J is TRBJ1-6; 7 nucleotides agree with TRBD1. CDR1 is SGHRS, CDR2 YFSETQ, per germline. Trimming at V came to 3 bases and at J to 5 bases, leaving 8 bases not matched to a gene. This CDR3 region has 16 residues. CDR3 region: CASSSSPGQHNSPLHF. The CDR3 bases are TGCGCCAGCAGCTCTAGTCCGGGACAGCATAATTCACCCCTCCACTTT. The variable domain in full, with the rest retrieved from reference TRBV5-1 and TRBJ1-6, is KAGVTQTPRYLIKTRGQQVTLSCSPISGHRSVSWYQQTPGQGLQFLFEYFSETQRNKGNFPGRFSGRQFSNSRSEMNVSTLELGDSALYLCASSSSPGQHNSPLHFGNGTRLTVT.

This rearrangement joins TRBV5-1 to TRBJ1-2, with D unclear. The CDR3 is 13 residues long. Between the trimmed V and J ends, which lost 4 bases and 0 bases, there was a span of 7 bases. Germline assignment: CDR1 SGHRS and CDR2 YFSETQ. CDR3 nucleotides: TGCGCCAGCAGCAGGGAGGCTAACTATGGCTACACCTTC. As protein: CASSREANYGYTF.

This clone was seen more than once but under ten times. The chain has TRBV6-6 and TRBJ2-5; D uncertain. The end of the DNA fits TRBJ2-7 better, so the J call may be wrong. Germline values: CDR1 MNHNY, CDR2 SVGAGI (reference sequence). The CDR3 contains 14 residues. DNA for the CDR3: TGTGCCAGCAGCCCTACCTCTGGGGCCTACGAGCAGTACTTC. It encodes CASSPTSGAYEQYF.

Only a few counts were recorded for this clone. This chain uses TRBV2 with TRBJ2-5, with TRBD2 matching over 14 bases. J gave up 2 bases and V 6 bases, and 5 bases lay outside the gene matches. This CDR3 is built from 16 residues. Per germline, CDR1 SNHLY and CDR2 FYNNEI. The CDR3 loop reads CASRTTSGGEQETQYF. The CDR3 bases are TGTGCCAGCAGGACGACTAGCGGGGGGGAACAAGAGACCCAGTACTTC.

The sample holds a few counts of this clone. The rearrangement links TRBV21-1 to TRBJ2-7; TRBD2 is taken as the D call from the table, unchecked against the DNA. TRBV21-1 is recorded as a pseudogene. The CDR3 runs 16 residues. As DNA, the CDR3 is TGTGCCAGCAGCAAAGCCAGCGACTGGCCTAACTACGAGCAGTACTTC. Its protein is CASSKASDWPNYEQYF.

The rearrangement links TRBV19 to TRBJ2-2, with 15 bases identical to TRBD2. The CDR3 runs to 17 residues. Germline CDR1 is LNHDA and CDR2 is SQIVND (reference sequence). The V segment lost 6 bases and the J segment 7 bases; nucleotides outside the gene matches: 9. The CDR3 region is CASRKPGLAGGIGELFF. In DNA, the CDR3 is TGTGCCAGTAGAAAACCTGGACTAGCGGGAGGGATCGGGGAGCTGTTTTTT.

This clone was counted a few times. In nucleotides, the CDR3 is TGTGCCAGCAGCCAAGGTGCTAGCGGGAGTAAGGCCCCCGCGTCCTACGAGCAGTACTTC. Translation: CASSQGASGSKAPASYEQYF. The chain uses TRBV14 and TRBJ2-7; 10 nucleotides align to TRBD2. Losses at the gene ends were 1 base for V and 1 base for J; bases not matched to a gene: 16. This CDR3 comprises 20 residues. In germline, CDR1 is SGHDN, CDR2 FVKESK.

Only a few counts were recorded for this clone. The chain links TRBV2 to TRBJ2-1; TRBD1 matches at 7 bases. V dropped 7 bases and J dropped 7; count of bases not matched to a gene: 16. The germline gives CDR1 SNHLY, CDR2 FYNNEI. The CDR3 covers 16 residues. This chain's CDR3 is CASNPPQTGYRNEQFF. CDR3 DNA sequence: TGTGCCAGCAATCCCCCCCAGACAGGGTATAGAAATGAGCAGTTCTTC.